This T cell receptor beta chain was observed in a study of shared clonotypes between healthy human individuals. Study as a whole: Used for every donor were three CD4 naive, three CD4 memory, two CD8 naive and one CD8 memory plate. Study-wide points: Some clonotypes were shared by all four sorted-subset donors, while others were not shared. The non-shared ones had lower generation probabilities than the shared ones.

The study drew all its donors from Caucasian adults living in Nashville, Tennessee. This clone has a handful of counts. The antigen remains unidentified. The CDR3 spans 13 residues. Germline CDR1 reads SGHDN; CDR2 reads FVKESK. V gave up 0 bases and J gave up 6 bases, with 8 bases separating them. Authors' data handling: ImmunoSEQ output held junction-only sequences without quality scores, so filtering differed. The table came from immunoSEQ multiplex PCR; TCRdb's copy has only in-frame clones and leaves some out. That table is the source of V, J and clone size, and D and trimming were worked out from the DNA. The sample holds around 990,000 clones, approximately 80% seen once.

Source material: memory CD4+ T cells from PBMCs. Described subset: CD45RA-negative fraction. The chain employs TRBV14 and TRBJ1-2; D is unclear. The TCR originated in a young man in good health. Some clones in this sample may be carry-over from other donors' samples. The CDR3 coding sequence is TGTGCCAGCAGCCAAGACAGGCAACATGGCTACACCTTC. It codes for CASSQDRQHGYTF.